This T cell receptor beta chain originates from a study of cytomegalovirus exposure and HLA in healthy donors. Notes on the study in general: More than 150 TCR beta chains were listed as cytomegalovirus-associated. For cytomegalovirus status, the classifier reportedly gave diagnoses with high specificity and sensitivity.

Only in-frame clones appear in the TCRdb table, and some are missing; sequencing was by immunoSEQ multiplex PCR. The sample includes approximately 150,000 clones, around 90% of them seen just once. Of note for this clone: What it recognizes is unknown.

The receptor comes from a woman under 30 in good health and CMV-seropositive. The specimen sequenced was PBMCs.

Here the CDR3 reads CASSLRTSGNYEQYF. The CDR3 DNA reads as TGTGCCAGCTCACTGCGGACTAGCGGAAACTACGAGCAGTACTTC. V and J are TRBV18 and TRBJ2-7, with 10 bases that match TRBD2. This CDR3 is 15 amino acids long. Looked up from germline, CDR1 is KGHSH and CDR2 is LQKENI. V was pared by 4 bases and J by 3 bases, with 6 bases of the junction left unmatched.